The clone carrying this T cell receptor beta chain has a handful of counts. The data stem from a study of T cell responses to AZD1222 COVID-19 vaccine. Profiling relied on immunoSEQ multiplex PCR, and the TCRdb table lists in-frame clones only, not all of them. The data contain more than 120,000 clones, roughly 93% of them seen just once; the ten biggest clones take up roughly 10%. The CDR3 contains 13 residues. Germline assignment: CDR1 SGHAT and CDR2 FQNNGV. Deletions cut 3 bases from V and 7 bases from J, with 13 bases between. The sequencing used peripheral blood, collected 28 days after the second AZD1222 dose. The V and J genes are TRBV11-2 and TRBJ2-7; D not certain. The TCR comes from an adult who received the AZD1222 COVID-19 vaccine. The CDR3 nucleotides are TGTGCCAGCAGCTTTGCTGGGCGGCAAGAGCAGTACTTC. It specifies CASSFAGRQEQYF.